Here is one T cell receptor beta chain with its context. CDR3 length: 11 residues. Trimming cost V 5 bases and J 6 bases, with 6 bases left between them. The germline V gene has CDR1 WSHSY and CDR2 SAAADI. Clones were read by immunoSEQ multiplex PCR, and TCRdb kept only the in-frame ones, dropping some. Among about 69,000 clones listed, 75% to 90% were seen once. This specimen comes from a study of siplizumab effects on memory and regulatory T cells. The sequencing sample was made of Tregs sorted from blood. This clonotype originated in a human donor in good health. The chain combines TRBV10-2 with TRBJ2-3; D not certain. The CDR3 is CASSITDTQYF. As DNA, the CDR3 is TGCGCCAGCAGTATTACGGATACGCAGTATTTT.